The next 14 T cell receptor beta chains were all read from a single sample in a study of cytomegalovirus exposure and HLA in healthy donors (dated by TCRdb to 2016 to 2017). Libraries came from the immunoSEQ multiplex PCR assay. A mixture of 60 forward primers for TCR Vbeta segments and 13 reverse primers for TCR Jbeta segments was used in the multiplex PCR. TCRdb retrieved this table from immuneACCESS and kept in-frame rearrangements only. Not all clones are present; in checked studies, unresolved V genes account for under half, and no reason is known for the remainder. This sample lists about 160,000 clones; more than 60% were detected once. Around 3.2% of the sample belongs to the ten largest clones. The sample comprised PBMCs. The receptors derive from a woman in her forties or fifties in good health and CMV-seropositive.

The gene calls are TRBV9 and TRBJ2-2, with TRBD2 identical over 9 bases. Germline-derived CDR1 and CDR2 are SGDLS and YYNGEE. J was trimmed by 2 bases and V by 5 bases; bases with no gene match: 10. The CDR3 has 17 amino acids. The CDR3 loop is CASSPSGGGANTGELFF. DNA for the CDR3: TGTGCCAGCAGTCCCTCGGGCGGGGGGGCCAACACCGGGGAGCTGTTTTTT.

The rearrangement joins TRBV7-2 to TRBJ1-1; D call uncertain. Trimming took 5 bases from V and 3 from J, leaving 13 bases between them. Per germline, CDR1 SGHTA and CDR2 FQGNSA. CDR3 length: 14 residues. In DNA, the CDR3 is TGTGCCAGCAGCCCCCTCAAGCAGGACACTGAAGCTTTCTTT. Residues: CASSPLKQDTEAFF.

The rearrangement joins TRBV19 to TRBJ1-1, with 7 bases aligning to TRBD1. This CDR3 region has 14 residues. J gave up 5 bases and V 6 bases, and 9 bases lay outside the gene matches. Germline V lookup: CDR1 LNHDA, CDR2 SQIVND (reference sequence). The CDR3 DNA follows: TGTGCCAGTAGGAACACAGGGGCGCGGACTGAAGCTTTCTTT. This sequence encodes CASRNTGARTEAFF. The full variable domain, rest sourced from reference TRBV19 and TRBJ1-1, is DGGITQSPKYLFRKEGQNVTLSCEQNLNHDAMYWYRQDPGQGLRLIYYSQIVNDFQKGDIAEGYSVSREKKESFPLTVTSAQKNPTAFYLCASRNTGARTEAFFGQGTRLTVV.

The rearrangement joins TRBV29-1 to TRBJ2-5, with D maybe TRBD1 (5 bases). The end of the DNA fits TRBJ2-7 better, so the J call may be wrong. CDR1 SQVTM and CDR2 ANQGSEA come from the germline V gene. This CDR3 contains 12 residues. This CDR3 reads CSCIGDSYEQYF. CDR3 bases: TGCAGCTGTATAGGGGATTCCTACGAGCAGTACTTC.

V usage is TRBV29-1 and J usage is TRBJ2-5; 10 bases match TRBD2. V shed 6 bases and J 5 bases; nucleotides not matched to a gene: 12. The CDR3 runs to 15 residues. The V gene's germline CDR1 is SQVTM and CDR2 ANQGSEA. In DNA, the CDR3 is TGCAGCGTCGGTTTTAGCGGGGGGCCGGGGGAGACCCAGTACTTC. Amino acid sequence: CSVGFSGGPGETQYF.

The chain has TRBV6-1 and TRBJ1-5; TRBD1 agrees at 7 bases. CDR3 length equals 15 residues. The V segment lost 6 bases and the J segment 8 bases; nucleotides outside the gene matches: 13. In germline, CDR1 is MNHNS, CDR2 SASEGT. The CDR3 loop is CASRESTGMGEPQHF. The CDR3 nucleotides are TGTGCCAGCAGGGAATCGACAGGGATGGGTGAGCCCCAGCATTTT.

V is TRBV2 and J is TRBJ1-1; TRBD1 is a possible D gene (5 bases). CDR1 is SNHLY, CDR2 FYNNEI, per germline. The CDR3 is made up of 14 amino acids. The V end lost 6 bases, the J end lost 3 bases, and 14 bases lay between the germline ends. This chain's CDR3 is CASSSRGQDTEAFF. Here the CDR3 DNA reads TGTGCCAGCAGCTCTCGAGGACAAGACACTGAAGCTTTCTTT.

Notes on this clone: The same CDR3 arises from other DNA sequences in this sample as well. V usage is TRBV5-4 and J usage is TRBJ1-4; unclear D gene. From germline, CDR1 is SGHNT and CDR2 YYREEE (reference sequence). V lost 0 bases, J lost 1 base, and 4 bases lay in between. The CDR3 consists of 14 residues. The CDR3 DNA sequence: TGTGCCAGCAGCTTGGACAGAACTAATGAAAAACTGTTTTTT. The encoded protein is CASSLDRTNEKLFF.

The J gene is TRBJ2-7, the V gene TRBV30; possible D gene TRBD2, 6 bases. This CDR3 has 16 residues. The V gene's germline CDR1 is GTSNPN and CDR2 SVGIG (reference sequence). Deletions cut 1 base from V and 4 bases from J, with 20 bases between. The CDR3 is CAWSGPRRGGGYEQYF. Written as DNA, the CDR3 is TGTGCCTGGAGTGGCCCGAGGAGGGGAGGTGGGTACGAGCAGTACTTC.

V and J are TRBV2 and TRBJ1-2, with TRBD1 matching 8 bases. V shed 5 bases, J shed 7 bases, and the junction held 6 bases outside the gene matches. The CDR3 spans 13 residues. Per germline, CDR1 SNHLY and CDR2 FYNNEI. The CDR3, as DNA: TGTGCCAGCAGTTTGACAGGGGAGCGTGGCTACACCTTC. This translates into CASSLTGERGYTF.

DNA for the CDR3: TGTGCCAGCAGCTCGACCACTAGCGGTGGCACAGATACGCAGTATTTT. Protein product: CASSSTTSGGTDTQYF. The genes are TRBV28 and TRBJ2-3; 8 nucleotides line up with TRBD2. Germline V gene data show CDR1 as MDHEN and CDR2 as SYDVKM. The V and J ends lost 6 bases and 1 base, in that order; junction bases with no gene match: 9. This CDR3 region has 16 residues.

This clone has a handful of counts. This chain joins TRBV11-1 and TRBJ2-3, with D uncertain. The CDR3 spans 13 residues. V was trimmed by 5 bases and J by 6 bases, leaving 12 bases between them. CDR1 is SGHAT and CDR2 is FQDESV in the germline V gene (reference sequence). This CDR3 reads CASSRNAVDTQYF. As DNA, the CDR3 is TGTGCCAGCAGCCGGAACGCGGTCGATACGCAGTATTTT.

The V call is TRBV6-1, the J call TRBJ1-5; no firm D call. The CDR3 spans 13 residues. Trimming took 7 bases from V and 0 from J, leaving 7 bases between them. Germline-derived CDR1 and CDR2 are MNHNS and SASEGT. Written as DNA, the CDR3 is TGTGCCAGCATCCTTTATAGCAATCAGCCCCAGCATTTT. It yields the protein CASILYSNQPQHF.

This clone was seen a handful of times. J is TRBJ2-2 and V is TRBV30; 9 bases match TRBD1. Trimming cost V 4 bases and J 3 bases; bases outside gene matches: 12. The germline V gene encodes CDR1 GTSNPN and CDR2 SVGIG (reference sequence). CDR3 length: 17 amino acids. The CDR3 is CAWTSDRGGLHTGELFF. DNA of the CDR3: TGTGCCTGGACCTCTGACAGGGGGGGGCTCCACACCGGGGAGCTGTTTTTT.